Listed below are T cell receptor beta chains from one sample, sequenced in a study of OX40 agonist ivuxolimab in advanced cancers. TCRdb keeps only in-frame clones here, not all; method: immunoSEQ multiplex PCR. The sample carries 80,000 or so clones, around 87% recorded once. Sequenced here: CD4+ or CD8+ T cells sorted from blood, sampled in a trial of the OX40 agonist ivuxolimab. Source of these receptors: an adult with an advanced solid tumor such as melanoma, head and neck, liver or kidney cancer. CDR3s include the opening cysteine and the closing phenylalanine or tryptophan. D genes are given only for firm matches. Clone size is shown for a subset of rows, as once, few, many or a class of expanded clone.

>NA|TRBD1|TRBV7-3|13|TRBJ1-2
TGTGCCAGCAGCTCCTACAGGGGAGATGGCTACACCTTC
CASSSYRGDGYTF
>NA|TRBD2|TRBV9|18|TRBJ2-6
TGTGCCAGCAGCGTAGACGGGGGGATACTCTCTGGGGCCAACGTCCTGACTTTC
CASSVDGGILSGANVLTF
>once|NA|TRBV29-1|13|TRBJ2-2
TGCAGCGTTGAGGGACCAGGTACCGGGGAGCTGTTTTTT
CSVEGPGTGELFF
>NA|TRBD2|TRBV5-6|18|TRBJ2-7
TGTGCCAGCAGCCACTCCTGGCCTAGCGGGCCCAGCTCCTACGAGCAGTACTTC
CASSHSWPSGPSSYEQYF
>NA|NA|TRBV28|14|TRBJ1-4
TGTGCCAGCAGTTTTGGAGGCCTGTGGGAAAAACTGTTTTTT
CASSFGGLWEKLFF
>NA|NA|TRBV28|14|TRBJ1-1
TGTGCCACTTTTCTCGAGGGTCGGAACACTGAAGCTTTCTTT
CATFLEGRNTEAFF
>few|NA|TRBV18|14|TRBJ2-5
TGTGCCAGCTCACCACCAGGGGTCTTCAAGACCCAGTACTTC
CASSPPGVFKTQYF
>once|NA|TRBV27|16|TRBJ2-3
TGTGCCAGCAGTTTACTTGGGCGAAGCCGTAGAGATACGCAGTATTTT
CASSLLGRSRRDTQYF
>NA|TRBD1|TRBV10-3|14|TRBJ2-6
TGTGCCATCCGGGACAGCTCTGGGGCCAACGTCCTGACTTTC
CAIRDSSGANVLTF
>NA|NA|TRBV5-8|14|TRBJ2-2
TGTGCCAGCAGAACGCAGGGGACCACCGGGGAGCTGTTTTTT
CASRTQGTTGELFF
>NA|TRBD1|TRBV7-9|14|TRBJ2-1
TGTGCCAGCAGCCCCGACAGGGCGGACAATGAGCAGTTCTTC
CASSPDRADNEQFF
>NA|NA|TRBV19|14|TRBJ1-1
TGTGCCAGTACCTCTGACAGTTTTTGGACGAAAGCTTTCTTT
CASTSDSFWTKAFF
>NA|NA|TRBV9|12|TRBJ2-7
TGTGCCAGCAGCGCCGTGGAGGACGAGCAGTACTTC
CASSAVEDEQYF
>NA|TRBD2|TRBV5-1|14|TRBJ2-1
TGCGCCAGCGCAGCGGGGGGGCCAGAAAATGAGCAGTTCTTC
CASAAGGPENEQFF
>NA|NA|TRBV5-4|15|TRBJ2-5
TGTGCCAGCAGCCGAGCCGGGACGGGTCCAGAGACCCAGTACTTC
CASSRAGTGPETQYF
>NA|TRBD2|TRBV18|17|TRBJ2-1
TGTGCCAGCTCACCAACAGCTGCGCTAGCGGGGGCTAATGAGCAGTTCTTC
CASSPTAALAGANEQFF
>NA|NA|TRBV9|17|TRBJ2-1
TGTGCCAGCAGCGTAGGGACAAGGGTCCTTCCCTACAATGAGCAGTTCTTC
CASSVGTRVLPYNEQFF
>NA|TRBD2|TRBV30|14|TRBJ2-3
TGTGCCTGCGTACTAGCGGGAGAACCAGATACGCAGTATTTT
CACVLAGEPDTQYF
>NA|NA|TRBV5-5|13|TRBJ2-2
TGTGCCAGCAGCCCGGGGTTTCCCGGGGAGCTGTTTTTT
CASSPGFPGELFF
>NA|NA|TRBV7-8|14|TRBJ2-7
TGTGCCAGCAGCACCTACGGACGGTTCTCCGAGCAGTACTTC
CASSTYGRFSEQYF
>NA|NA|TRBV10-3|13|TRBJ1-1
TGTGCCATCAGTGAACACTTGAACACTGAAGCTTTCTTT
CAISEHLNTEAFF
>NA|TRBD2|TRBV5-8|16|TRBJ2-1
TGTGCCAGCAGCCGCGGACTAGCGGGAGTCTTCAATGAGCAGTTCTTC
CASSRGLAGVFNEQFF
>NA|TRBD1|TRBV6-4|14|TRBJ2-7
TGTGCCAGCAGTGACGACAGGGAAGCCTACGAGCAGTACTTC
CASSDDREAYEQYF
>once|NA|TRBV30|13|TRBJ2-1
TGTGCCTGGAGTAGAAACAGATACAATGAGCAGTTCTTC
CAWSRNRYNEQFF
>NA|TRBD1|TRBV5-1|13|TRBJ2-4
TGCGCCAGCAGCTTGGAGACAGGGGCCACCAAGTACTTC
CASSLETGATKYF
>NA|NA|TRBV6-1|14|TRBJ1-1
TGTGCCAGCAGGGGGGACCTTCGGCGGACTGAAGCTTTCTTT
CASRGDLRRTEAFF
>NA|NA|TRBV30|14|TRBJ2-1
TGTGCCTGGAGACGGGGGATGACCTGCAATGAGCAGTTCTTC
CAWRRGMTCNEQFF
>few|NA|TRBV18|14|TRBJ2-5
TGTGCCAGCTCACCACCGAACCAGGTGGAGACCCAGTACTTC
CASSPPNQVETQYF
>NA|NA|TRBV9|14|TRBJ2-3
TGTGCCAGCAGCGTATCGGGGTACACAGATACGCAGTATTTT
CASSVSGYTDTQYF
>NA|NA|TRBV11-2|12|TRBJ2-3
TGTGCCAGCAGCTTAGTGTCAGATACGCAGTATTTT
CASSLVSDTQYF
>NA|TRBD2|TRBV12-5|13|TRBJ2-1
TGTGCTAGTGGTTTGGCAGGGAGGGATGAGCAGTTCTTC
CASGLAGRDEQFF
>NA|NA|TRBV2|14|TRBJ1-1
TGTGCCAGCAGGACCCGACGGGAGGGCACTGAAGCTTTCTTT
CASRTRREGTEAFF
>few|NA|TRBV6-5|14|TRBJ2-2
TGTGCCAGCATGCCAAAGAAGAACACCGGGGAGCTGTTTTTT
CASMPKKNTGELFF
>NA|TRBD1|TRBV18|14|TRBJ1-2
TGTGCCAGCTCACATAAAGGACAGGGAGACGGCTACACCTTC
CASSHKGQGDGYTF
>NA|NA|TRBV5-6|13|TRBJ2-2
TGTGCCAGCAGCTTGACGGGGTCGGGGGAGCTGTTTTTT
CASSLTGSGELFF